This T cell receptor beta chain was documented in a study of OX40 agonist ivuxolimab in advanced cancers. Turning to the overall study: Ivuxolimab was a fully human IgG2 agonistic monoclonal antibody targeting the costimulatory receptor OX40 (CD134). Intravenous ivuxolimab was administered to patients every 2 weeks at six dose levels: 0.01, 0.1, 0.3, 1.5, 3 and 10 mg/kg. Of the 50 to 55 dose-escalation patients, hepatocellular carcinoma was present in approximately 20, melanoma in around 15, renal cell carcinoma in 9 and head and neck cancer in 9. In the dose-escalation cohort, roughly 80% of patients were male, and the mean age was roughly 60 years, with a range of about 23 to 90. Patients were allowed to have had prior anti-PD-1, anti-PD-L1 or anti-CTLA-4 therapy, and 40% of the dose-escalation patients had been treated with checkpoint inhibitors. Partial responses were achieved by three dose-escalation patients, of whom one had hepatocellular carcinoma and two had cutaneous melanoma. Peripheral TCRbeta sequencing aimed to test whether ivuxolimab altered TCR sequence diversity and caused clonal T-cell expansion. The monotherapy dose-escalation portion (N ≈ 52 patients) of the phase I ivuxolimab trial is reported in the paper.

In regard to this clone: The specificity of this receptor is unknown. No qualities accompany the bases; no much larger clone lies one base away.

From the cysteine up to the phenylalanine, the CDR3 has a length of 14 residues. Left in the record is the CDR3 DNA by itself, 42 bases read in frame from the first base. After removal of 4 bases from V and 7 bases from J, the junction retains 6 bases not matched to a gene. CDR1 and CDR2 are read off the germline V gene (reference sequence) as MNHNY and SVGAGI. Overall study outcomes, separate from this receptor: At doses of 0.1 to 3.0 mg/kg, clonal expansion of both CD4+ and CD8+ T cells in blood was seen between baseline and week 6. In the 0.1-3.0 mg/kg groups, partial responders were among the patients with the lowest normalized peripheral clonal expansion, particularly in CD8+ T cells. On average, CD8+ T cells showed more expanded clones than CD4+ T cells after ivuxolimab. Which antigens the clonally expanded peripheral T cells were specific for was not determined. Low levels of normalized T-cell clonal expansion were also seen in some patients who did not respond.

To sequence the TCRbeta CDR3 region, genomic DNA was isolated from the sorted cells. TCRbeta CDR3 regions were sequenced using the immunoSEQ Assay. TCRdb stores this immuneACCESS table with in-frame sequences only. Part of the clones is absent; in the studies checked, under half of the shortfall reflects unresolved V genes, and no reason is known for the rest. The sample table shows some 50,000 clones, and roughly four fifths are seen once. Nearly 0.7% of the sample belongs to the ten largest clones. The trial excluded patients who had a history of autoimmune disease or were on systemic immunosuppression. Peripheral blood for TCR sequencing was collected from all dose cohorts at baseline, on cycle 4 day 1, and on cycle 7 day 1. The samples were taken from a phase I, first-in-human, multicenter, open-label dose-escalation trial of ivuxolimab. Adults with locally advanced or metastatic head and neck squamous cell, hepatocellular, melanoma or renal cell carcinoma were enrolled in the trial. Before TCR sequencing, CD4+ T cells and CD8+ T cells from peripheral blood were sorted into separate populations.

The source material was CD4+ or CD8+ T cells sorted from blood, sampled in a trial of the OX40 agonist ivuxolimab. The receptor comes from an adult with an advanced solid tumor such as melanoma, head and neck, liver or kidney cancer. The chain uses TRBV6-6 and TRBJ2-2; the central 7 bases match TRBD1. The CDR3 here reads CASSFDRAGGELFF. The sequence in DNA is TGTGCCAGCAGTTTTGACAGGGCGGGCGGGGAGCTGTTTTTT.